The text below deals with one T cell receptor (beta chain). This record belongs to a study of blood T cell repertoires in COVID-19. Germline CDR1 reads DFQATT; CDR2 reads SNEGSKA (reference sequence). CDR3 length: 11 amino acids. V gave up 5 bases and J gave up 5 bases, with 9 bases separating them. The data were produced by immunoSEQ multiplex PCR, yet TCRdb's version contains in-frame clones alone and is incomplete. Of about 90,000 clones in the sample, around 90% were seen once. The gene calls are TRBV20-1 and TRBJ2-5; unclear D gene. Sequencing was performed on peripheral blood. This receptor was taken from a male donor with acute or convalescent COVID-19. CDR3 loop: CSAEPGETQYF. CDR3 sequence (DNA): TGCAGTGCTGAACCCGGGGAGACCCAGTACTTC.